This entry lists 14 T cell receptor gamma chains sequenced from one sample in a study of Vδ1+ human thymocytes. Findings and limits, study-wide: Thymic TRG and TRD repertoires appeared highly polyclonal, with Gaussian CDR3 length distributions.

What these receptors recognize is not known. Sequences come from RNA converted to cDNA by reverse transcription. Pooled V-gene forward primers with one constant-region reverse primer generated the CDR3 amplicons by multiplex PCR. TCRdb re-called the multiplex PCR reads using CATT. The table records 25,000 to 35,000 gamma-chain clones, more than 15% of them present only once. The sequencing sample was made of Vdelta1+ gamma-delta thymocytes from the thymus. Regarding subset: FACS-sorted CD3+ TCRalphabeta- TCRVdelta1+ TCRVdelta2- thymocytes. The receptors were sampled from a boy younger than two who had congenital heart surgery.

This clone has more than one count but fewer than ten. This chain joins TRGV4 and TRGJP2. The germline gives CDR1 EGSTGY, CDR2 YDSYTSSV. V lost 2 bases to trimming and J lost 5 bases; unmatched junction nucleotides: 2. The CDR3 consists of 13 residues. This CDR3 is CATWDESDWIKTF. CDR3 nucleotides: TGTGCCACCTGGGATGAAAGTGATTGGATCAAGACGTTT.

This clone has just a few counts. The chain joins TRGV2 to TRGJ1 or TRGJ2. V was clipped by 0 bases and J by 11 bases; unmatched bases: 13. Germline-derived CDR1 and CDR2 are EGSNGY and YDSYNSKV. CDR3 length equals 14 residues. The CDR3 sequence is CATWDGVERWQKLF. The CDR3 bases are TGTGCCACCTGGGACGGGGTGGAGAGGTGGCAGAAACTCTTT.

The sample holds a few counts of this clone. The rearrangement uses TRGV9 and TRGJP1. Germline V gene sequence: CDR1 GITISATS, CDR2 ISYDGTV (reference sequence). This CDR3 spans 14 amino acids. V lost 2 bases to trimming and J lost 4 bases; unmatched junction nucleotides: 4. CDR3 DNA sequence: TGTGCCTTGTGGGAGGCCTACACTGGTTGGTTCAAGATATTT. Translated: CALWEAYTGWFKIF.

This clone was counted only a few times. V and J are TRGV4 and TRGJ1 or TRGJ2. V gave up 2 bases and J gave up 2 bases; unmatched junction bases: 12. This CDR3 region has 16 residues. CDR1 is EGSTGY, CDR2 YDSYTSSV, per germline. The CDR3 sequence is CATWDEPLKDYYKKLF. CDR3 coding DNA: TGTGCCACCTGGGATGAGCCGTTAAAGGATTATTATAAGAAACTCTTT.

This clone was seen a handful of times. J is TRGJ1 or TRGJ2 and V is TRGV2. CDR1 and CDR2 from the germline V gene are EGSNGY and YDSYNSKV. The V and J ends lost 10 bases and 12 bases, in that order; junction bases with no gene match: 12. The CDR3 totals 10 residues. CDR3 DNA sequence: TGTGCCACTCCACCGGGAATGAAACTCTTT. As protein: CATPPGMKLF.

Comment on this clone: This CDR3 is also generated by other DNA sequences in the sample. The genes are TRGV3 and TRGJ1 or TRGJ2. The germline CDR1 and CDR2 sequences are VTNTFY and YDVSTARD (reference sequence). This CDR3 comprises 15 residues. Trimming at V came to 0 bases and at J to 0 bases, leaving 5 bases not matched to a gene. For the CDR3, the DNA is TGTGCCACCTGGGACAGGCCGGGGAATTATTATAAGAAACTCTTT. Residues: CATWDRPGNYYKKLF.

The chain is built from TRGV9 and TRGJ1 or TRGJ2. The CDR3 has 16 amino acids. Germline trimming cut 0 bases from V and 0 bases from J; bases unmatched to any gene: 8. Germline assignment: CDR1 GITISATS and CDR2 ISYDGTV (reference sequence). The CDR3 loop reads CALWEVLPRNYYKKLF. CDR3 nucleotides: TGTGCCTTGTGGGAGGTGCTACCCCGGAATTATTATAAGAAACTCTTT.

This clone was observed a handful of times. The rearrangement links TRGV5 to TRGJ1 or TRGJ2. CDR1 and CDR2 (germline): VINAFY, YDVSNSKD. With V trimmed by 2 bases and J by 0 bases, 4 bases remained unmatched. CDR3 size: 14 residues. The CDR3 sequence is CATWDTSNYYKKLF. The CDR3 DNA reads TGTGCCACCTGGGACACTTCGAATTATTATAAGAAACTCTTT.

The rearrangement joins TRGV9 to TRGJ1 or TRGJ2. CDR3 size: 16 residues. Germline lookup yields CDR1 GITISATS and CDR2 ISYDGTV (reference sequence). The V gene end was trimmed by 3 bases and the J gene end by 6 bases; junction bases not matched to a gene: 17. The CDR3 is CALWEPPVVESYKKLF. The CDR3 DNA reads TGTGCCTTGTGGGAGCCTCCTGTTGTAGAAAGTTATAAGAAACTCTTT.

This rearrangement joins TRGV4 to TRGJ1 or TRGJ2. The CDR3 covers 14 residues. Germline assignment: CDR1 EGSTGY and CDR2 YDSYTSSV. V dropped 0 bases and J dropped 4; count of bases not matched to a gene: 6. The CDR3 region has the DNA TGTGCCACCTGGGATGGGCTGGAATATTATAAGAAACTCTTT. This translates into CATWDGLEYYKKLF.

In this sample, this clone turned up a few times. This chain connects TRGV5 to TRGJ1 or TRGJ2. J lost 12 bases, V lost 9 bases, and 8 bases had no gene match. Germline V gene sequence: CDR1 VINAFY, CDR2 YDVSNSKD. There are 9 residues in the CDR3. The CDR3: CATLGSKLF. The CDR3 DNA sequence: TGTGCCACCCTGGGGTCGAAACTCTTT.

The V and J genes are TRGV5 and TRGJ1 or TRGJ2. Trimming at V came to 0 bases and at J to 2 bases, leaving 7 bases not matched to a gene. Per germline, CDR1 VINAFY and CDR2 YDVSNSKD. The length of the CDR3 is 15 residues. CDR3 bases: TGTGCCACCTGGGACAGGCCGAGGGATTATTATAAGAAACTCTTT. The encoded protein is CATWDRPRDYYKKLF.

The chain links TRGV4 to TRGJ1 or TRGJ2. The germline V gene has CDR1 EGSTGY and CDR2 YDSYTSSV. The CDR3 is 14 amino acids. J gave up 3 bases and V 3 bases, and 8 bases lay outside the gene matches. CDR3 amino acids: CATWDLRIYYKKLF. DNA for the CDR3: TGTGCCACCTGGGATCTCCGAATTTATTATAAGAAACTCTTT.

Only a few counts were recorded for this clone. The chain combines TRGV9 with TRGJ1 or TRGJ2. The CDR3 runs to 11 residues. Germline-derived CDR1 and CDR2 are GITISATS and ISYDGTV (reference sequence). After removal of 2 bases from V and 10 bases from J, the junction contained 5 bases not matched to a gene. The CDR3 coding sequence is TGTGCCTTGTGGGAGGGGAAGAAGAAACTCTTT. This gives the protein CALWEGKKKLF.